This TCR beta chain came from a study of graft-versus-host responses after intestinal transplantation. As for the study in general: Isolated intestinal, liver-intestinal, or multivisceral transplants were what recipients had. General study points: Allografts from individuals with graft-donor T cell macrochimerism displayed high graft-versus-host to host-versus-graft clonal ratios. The authors found GvH clones in recipient marrow, some appearing first in ileum or blood.

The table came from immunoSEQ multiplex PCR; TCRdb's copy has only in-frame clones and leaves some out. The sample holds 96,000 or so clones, 92% seen once. With respect to this clone: Antigen unknown.

The CDR3 is 13 amino acids. V lost 6 bases and J 4 bases, leaving 10 bases between the germline ends. Germline CDR1 reads MNHEY; CDR2 reads SVGAGI. The sequence derives from a human donor who received an intestinal transplant. The specimen was unstimulated CD4+ T cells sorted from spleen or lymph node cells, collected before intestinal transplant. This chain connects TRBV6-5 to TRBJ1-5; the D is unclear. The CDR3 DNA reads as TGTGCCAGCAGGGATAGCTTAAATCAGCCCCAGCATTTT. Its translation: CASRDSLNQPQHF.